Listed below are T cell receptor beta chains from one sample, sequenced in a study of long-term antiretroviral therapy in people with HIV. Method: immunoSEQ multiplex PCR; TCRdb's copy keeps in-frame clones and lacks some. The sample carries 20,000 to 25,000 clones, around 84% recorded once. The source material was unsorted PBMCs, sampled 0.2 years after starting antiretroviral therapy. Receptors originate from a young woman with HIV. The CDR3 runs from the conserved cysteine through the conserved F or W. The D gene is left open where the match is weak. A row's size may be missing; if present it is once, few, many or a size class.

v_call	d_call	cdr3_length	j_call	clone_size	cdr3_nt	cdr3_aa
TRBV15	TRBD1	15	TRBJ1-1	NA	TGTGCCACCAGCAGTCGACAGGGGTCTGGCACTGAAGCTTTCTTT	CATSSRQGSGTEAFF
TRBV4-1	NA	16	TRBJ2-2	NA	TGCGCCAGCAGCCAAGGTCACGGGACTCCTGGCGGGGAGCTGTTTTTT	CASSQGHGTPGGELFF
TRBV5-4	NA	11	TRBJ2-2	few	TGTGCCAGCAGTCCAGGCGGGGAGCTGTTTTTT	CASSPGGELFF
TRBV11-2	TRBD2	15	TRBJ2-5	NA	TGTGCCAGCAGCTTAGATTTCGACGGGAGGGAGACCCAGTACTTC	CASSLDFDGRETQYF
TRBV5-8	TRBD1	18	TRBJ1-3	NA	TGTGCCAGCAGCTTGAAGACAGGGGTTTTAGCCTCTGGAAACACCATATATTTT	CASSLKTGVLASGNTIYF
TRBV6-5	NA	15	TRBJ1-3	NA	TGTGCCAGCAGCCCGGGTTGGGCAGGGAGGAACACCATATATTTT	CASSPGWAGRNTIYF
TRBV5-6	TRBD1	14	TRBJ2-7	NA	TGTGCCAGCACCTCCCGGGACAGGAACTACGAGCAGTACTTC	CASTSRDRNYEQYF
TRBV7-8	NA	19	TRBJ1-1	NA	TGTGCCAGCAGCATCTCTAACTGGGGGGGTGTGCCCAAGAACACTGAAGCTTTCTTT	CASSISNWGGVPKNTEAFF
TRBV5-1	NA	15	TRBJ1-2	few	TGCGCCAGCAGCGTTGACGGGACTTTTGACTATGGCTACACCTTC	CASSVDGTFDYGYTF
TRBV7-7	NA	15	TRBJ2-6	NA	TGTGCCAGCAGCGATACAGGGCGAGGGGCCAACGTCCTGACTTTC	CASSDTGRGANVLTF
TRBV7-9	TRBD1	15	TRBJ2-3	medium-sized	TGTGCCAGCAGCTCGGGGGACAGGGGTAGGAATACGCAGTATTTT	CASSSGDRGRNTQYF
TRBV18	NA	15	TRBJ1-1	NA	TGTGCCAGCTCGCTGGAGGGACGGTGGAACACTGAAGCTTTCTTT	CASSLEGRWNTEAFF
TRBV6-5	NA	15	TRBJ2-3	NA	TGTGCCAGCAGTTACACGGGACAAAGCACAGATACGCAGTATTTT	CASSYTGQSTDTQYF
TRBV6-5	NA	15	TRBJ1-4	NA	TGTGCCAGCAGTTCCCGGACAGCGCCAAAGGAAAAACTGTTTTTT	CASSSRTAPKEKLFF
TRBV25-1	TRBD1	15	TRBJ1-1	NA	TGTGCCAGCAGATCCCATCGACAGGGTCGCACTGAAGCTTTCTTT	CASRSHRQGRTEAFF
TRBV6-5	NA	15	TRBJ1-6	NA	TGTGCCAGCAGTTACTCGTCGGATTATAATTCACCCCTCCACTTT	CASSYSSDYNSPLHF
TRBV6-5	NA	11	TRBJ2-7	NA	TGTGCCAGCCGGGGAACCTACGAGCAGTACTTC	CASRGTYEQYF
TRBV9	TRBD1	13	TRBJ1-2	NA	TGTGCCAGCAGCGAGTCGGGACAGGCGGACTACACCTTC	CASSESGQADYTF
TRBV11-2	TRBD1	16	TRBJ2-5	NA	TGTGCCAGCAGCTTTGGGGTGCAGGGGGCCCAAGAGACCCAGTACTTC	CASSFGVQGAQETQYF
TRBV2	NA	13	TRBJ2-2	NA	TGTGCCAGCACGGGGGTGAACACCGGGGAGCTGTTTTTT	CASTGVNTGELFF
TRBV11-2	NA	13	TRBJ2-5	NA	TGTGCCAGCAGCACAGGCCTCGGGAAGACCCAGTACTTC	CASSTGLGKTQYF
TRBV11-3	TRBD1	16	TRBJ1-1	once	TGTGCCAGCAGCTCATTTTACAGGGGCCGTAACACTGAAGCTTTCTTT	CASSSFYRGRNTEAFF
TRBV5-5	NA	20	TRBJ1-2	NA	TGTGCCAGCAGCTTTGGGCTCGCAGGACAGACACAGACGCGGTTCTATGGCTACACCTTC	CASSFGLAGQTQTRFYGYTF
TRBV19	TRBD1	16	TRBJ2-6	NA	TGTGCCAGTAGTTCGGACAGGGGCTCTGGGGCCAACGTCCTGACTTTC	CASSSDRGSGANVLTF
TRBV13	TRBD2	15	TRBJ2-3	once	TGTGCCAGCAGCTCCCGGACTAGCGGGGAGGATACGCAGTATTTT	CASSSRTSGEDTQYF
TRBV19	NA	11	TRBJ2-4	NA	TGTGCCAGTAGGAGGGAAAACATTCAGTACTTC	CASRRENIQYF
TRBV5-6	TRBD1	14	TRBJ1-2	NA	TGTGCCAGCACCTCGGATCAGGGGGTATACGGCTACACCTTC	CASTSDQGVYGYTF
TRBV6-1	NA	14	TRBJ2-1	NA	TGTGCCAGCAATCACCAGGAATCTGTGGATGAGCAGTTCTTC	CASNHQESVDEQFF
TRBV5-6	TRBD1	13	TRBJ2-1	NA	TGTGCCAGCAGCTTTGGACAGGGAATCGAGCAGTTCTTC	CASSFGQGIEQFF
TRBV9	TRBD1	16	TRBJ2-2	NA	TGTGCCAGCAGCGTCTTGGGACAGTCGAACACCGGGGAGCTGTTTTTT	CASSVLGQSNTGELFF
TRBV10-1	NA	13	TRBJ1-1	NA	TGCGCCAGCAGTGTCAGTTGGAACACTGAAGCTTTCTTT	CASSVSWNTEAFF
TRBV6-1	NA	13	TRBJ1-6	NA	TGTGCCAGCACCCGGGGGGATAATTCACCCCTCCACTTT	CASTRGDNSPLHF
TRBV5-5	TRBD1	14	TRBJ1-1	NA	TGTGCCAGCAGCTTGGAGGAGGGGACAGTAAAAGCTTTCTTT	CASSLEEGTVKAFF
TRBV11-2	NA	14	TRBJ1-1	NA	TGTGCCAGCAGCTTAGTACGAGGGGACACTGAAGCTTTCTTT	CASSLVRGDTEAFF
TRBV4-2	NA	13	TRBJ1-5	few	TGTGCCAGCAGCCAAGATGAAGGTCAGCCCCAGCATTTT	CASSQDEGQPQHF
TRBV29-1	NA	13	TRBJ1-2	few	TGCAGCGTTAACCGAGGAGGAGCCTATGGCTACACCTTC	CSVNRGGAYGYTF
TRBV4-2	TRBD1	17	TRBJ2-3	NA	TGTGCCAGCAGCCGGGGAGAACAGGGGGCTGGCACAGATACGCAGTATTTT	CASSRGEQGAGTDTQYF
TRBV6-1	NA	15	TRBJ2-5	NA	TGTGCCAGCAGAGAGACGGCCCAACCGCCGGAGACCCAGTACTTC	CASRETAQPPETQYF
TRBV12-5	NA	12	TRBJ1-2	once	TGTGCTAGTGGCTACCCTCCACAAGGCTACACCTTC	CASGYPPQGYTF
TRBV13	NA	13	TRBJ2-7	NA	TGTGCCAGCAGCCAACGGACGTGGGGCGAGCAGTACTTC	CASSQRTWGEQYF
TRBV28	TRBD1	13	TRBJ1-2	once	TGTGCCAGCAGTTTGACGGGACAGCACGGCTACACCTTC	CASSLTGQHGYTF
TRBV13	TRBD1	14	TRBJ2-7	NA	TGTGCCAGCAGCCCCGGACAGGGGTTCAACGAGCAGTACTTC	CASSPGQGFNEQYF
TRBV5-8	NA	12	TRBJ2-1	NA	TGTGCCAGCAGCCAATATTACAATGAGCAGTTCTTC	CASSQYYNEQFF
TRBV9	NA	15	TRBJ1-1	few	TGTGCCAGCAGCGTAGCTTTACAGGGGAACACTGAAGCTTTCTTT	CASSVALQGNTEAFF
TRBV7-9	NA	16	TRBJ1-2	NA	TGTGCCAGCAGCAGCCAGGACAGCTTCTCTGACTATGGCTACACCTTC	CASSSQDSFSDYGYTF
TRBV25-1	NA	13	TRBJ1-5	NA	TGTGCCAGCGGATGGGACACCAATCAGCCCCAGCATTTT	CASGWDTNQPQHF
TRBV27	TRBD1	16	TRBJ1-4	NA	TGTGCCAGCAGTTTCAGCAGGGGGCAGGGGGCCGGAAAACTGTTTTTT	CASSFSRGQGAGKLFF
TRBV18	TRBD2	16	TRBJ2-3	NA	TGTGCCAGCTCACCACAAGGCGGGGGGCAAAAAGATACGCAGTATTTT	CASSPQGGGQKDTQYF
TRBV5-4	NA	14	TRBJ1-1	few	TGTGCCAGCAGCTTAGACAGTGGGAACACTGAAGCTTTCTTT	CASSLDSGNTEAFF
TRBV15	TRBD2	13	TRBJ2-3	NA	TGTGCCAGTCTGGCGGGGGGCACAGATACGCAGTATTTT	CASLAGGTDTQYF
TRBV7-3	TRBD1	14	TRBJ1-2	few	TGTGCCAGCAGCCCCGGGACAGGGCTCTATGGCTACACCTTC	CASSPGTGLYGYTF